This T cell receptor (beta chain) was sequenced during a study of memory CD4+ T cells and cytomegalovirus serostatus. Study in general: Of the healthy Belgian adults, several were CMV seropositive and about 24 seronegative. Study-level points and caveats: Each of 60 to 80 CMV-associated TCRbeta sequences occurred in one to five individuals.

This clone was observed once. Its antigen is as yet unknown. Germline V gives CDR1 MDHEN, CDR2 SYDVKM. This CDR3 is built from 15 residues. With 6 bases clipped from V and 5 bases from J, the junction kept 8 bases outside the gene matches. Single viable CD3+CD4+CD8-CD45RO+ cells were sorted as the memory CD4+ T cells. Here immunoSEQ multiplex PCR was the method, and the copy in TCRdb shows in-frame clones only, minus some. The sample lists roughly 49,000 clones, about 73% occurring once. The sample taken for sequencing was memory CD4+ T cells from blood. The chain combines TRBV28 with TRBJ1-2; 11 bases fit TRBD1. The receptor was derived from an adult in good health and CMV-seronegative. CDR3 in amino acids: CASRLGGQGGYGYTF. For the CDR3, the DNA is TGTGCCAGCAGACTTGGGGGACAGGGGGGATATGGCTACACCTTC.